The count of the clone carrying this T cell receptor (beta chain) is one. The germline CDR1 and CDR2 sequences are LNHDA and SQIVND (reference sequence). V was clipped by 6 bases and J by 3 bases, with 21 bases between them. CDR3 size: 17 residues. This sample stems from a study of T cell responses to AZD1222 COVID-19 vaccine. The protocol was immunoSEQ multiplex PCR, while the TCRdb copy is restricted to in-frame clones and leaves out a portion. The repertoire holds more than 110,000 clones, with roughly 91% as singletons. The chain employs TRBV19 and TRBJ1-5; no definite D call. The TCR sequence derives from an adult in good health. Sequences were derived from peripheral blood, sampled on day 0 of AZD1222 vaccination. CDR3 bases: TGTGCCAGTAGATCGTCAGTAGACTTCTATACCAATCAGCCCCAGCATTTT. Its translation is CASRSSVDFYTNQPQHF.